One sample yielded the 24 T cell receptor beta chains listed below, sequenced in a study of T cells after yellow fever vaccination (dated by TCRdb to about 2019). Libraries were made using 5' RACE. Instrument used: Illumina HiSeq 2500. TCRdb applied fastp at Q25 and MiXCR to the public reads, then kept only in-frame beta chains. All rows with the same CDR3 protein become a single entry with the most common DNA and genes. In this sample the table shows 350,000 or so distinct CDR3 sequences, 8% to 9.5% of which occur a single time. The ten top clones hold about 16% of the sample. The treatment or condition label, read with the paper, signifies: live attenuated yellow fever vaccine strain. The sequencing here drew on PBMCs, taken approximately 47 days after the first yellow fever vaccination. The receptor set was obtained from a man aged 18 to 30 who received the YFV17D yellow fever vaccine.

The chain is built from TRBV3-1 and TRBJ1-1, with D unclear. The CDR3 extends over 14 amino acids. With 3 bases removed from V and 0 bases from J, the gap between germline ends came to 8 bases. CDR1 and CDR2 from the germline V gene are LGHDT and YNNKEL (reference sequence). CDR3 sequence: CASSQLRMNTEAFF. For the CDR3, the DNA is TGTGCCAGCAGCCAGTTACGGATGAACACTGAAGCTTTCTTT.

Only a few counts were recorded for this clonotype. The chain carries TRBV28 and TRBJ2-5; D might be TRBD1 or TRBD2, each matching 5 bases. The CDR3 has 13 amino acids. Germline lookup yields CDR1 MDHEN and CDR2 SYDVKM. V was shortened by 5 bases and J by 7 bases, with 14 bases between the two germline ends. CDR3 sequence: CASSDPGPGTQYF. In DNA, the CDR3 is TGTGCCAGCAGTGACCCGGGACCAGGGACCCAGTACTTC.

This clonotype was counted a few times. The chain links TRBV5-1 to TRBJ1-1; TRBD1 matches at 9 bases. J lost 5 bases, V lost 4 bases, and 6 bases had no gene match. Germline V gene sequence: CDR1 SGHRS, CDR2 YFSETQ. The CDR3 covers 14 residues. DNA for the CDR3: TGCGCCAGCAGCGGTACAGGGGGCGCGACTGAAGCTTTCTTT. Amino acids: CASSGTGGATEAFF.

A few counts support this clonotype. The chain links TRBV6-6 to TRBJ2-5; D remains ambiguous. Germline loops: CDR1 MNHNY, CDR2 SVGAGI (reference sequence). V lost 0 bases, J lost 6 bases, and 5 bases lay in between. The CDR3 has 12 residues. In DNA form, the CDR3 reads TGTGCCAGCAGTTACTCGCAAAAGACCCAGTACTTC. This translates into CASSYSQKTQYF.

This clonotype was observed many times. This CDR3 reads CASSQWGNRYEQYV. The CDR3 DNA is TGTGCCAGCTCTCAGTGGGGCAACAGGTACGAGCAGTACGTC. J is TRBJ2-7 and V is TRBV18; D possibly corresponds to TRBD1 (5 bases). Trimming took off 6 bases at V and 4 bases at J, with 16 bases between the two ends. The CDR3 extends over 14 amino acids. From germline, CDR1 is KGHSH and CDR2 LQKENI.

This clonotype was counted between two and nine times. CDR3 bases: TGTGCCAGCAGGGTGGACAGGGGATTCGATGAGCAGTTCTTC. It encodes CASRVDRGFDEQFF. This chain connects TRBV2 to TRBJ2-1, with 9 bases matching TRBD1. This CDR3 has 14 residues. The V and J ends lost 6 bases and 8 bases, in that order; junction bases with no gene match: 8. CDR1 is SNHLY, CDR2 FYNNEI, per germline.

In its sample, this clonotype was seen a few times. J is TRBJ2-1 and V is TRBV20-1, with D uncertain. V lost 6 bases and J 4 bases, leaving 10 bases between the germline ends. The CDR3 sequence is 12 residues long. From germline, CDR1 is DFQATT and CDR2 SNEGSKA (reference sequence). CDR3 sequence (DNA): TGCAGTGCCAGCCAGGCTTACAATGAGCAGTTCTTC. As protein: CSASQAYNEQFF.

This clonotype has just a few counts. The rearrangement uses TRBV18 and TRBJ2-7, with D perhaps TRBD1 (7 bases). V lost 2 bases and J lost 5, with 13 bases in between. CDR3 length: 14 amino acids. Germline V CDR1 and CDR2: KGHSH, LQKENI. This CDR3 is CASSPGGGRNEQYF. The CDR3 coding sequence is TGTGCCAGCTCACCAGGAGGGGGCCGGAACGAGCAGTACTTC.

V and J are TRBV20-1 and TRBJ1-5; TRBD1 matches at 9 bases. Trimming at V came to 1 base and at J to 10 bases, leaving 8 bases not matched to a gene. This CDR3 contains 14 residues. The germline V gene encodes CDR1 DFQATT and CDR2 SNEGSKA (reference sequence). DNA for the CDR3: TGCAGTGCTAGAGCGACAGGGGGACCTGGTCCCCAGCATTTT. It is translated as CSARATGGPGPQHF.

This chain uses TRBV7-8 with TRBJ1-1, with D unclear. CDR1 is SGHVS, CDR2 FQNEAQ, per germline. The CDR3 contains 12 residues. V gave up 9 bases and J gave up 0 bases, with 8 bases separating them. The CDR3 sequence: CASGILNTEAFF. As DNA, the CDR3 is TGTGCCAGTGGCATCCTGAACACTGAAGCTTTCTTT.

This chain uses TRBV7-2 with TRBJ2-1; 11 bases match TRBD2. This CDR3 has 16 amino acids. V gave up 5 bases and J gave up 4 bases; unmatched junction bases: 7. The V gene's germline CDR1 is SGHTA and CDR2 FQGNSA. The CDR3 DNA reads as TGTGCCAGCAGCGCCAGCCTAGCGGGGGGATACAATGAGCAGTTCTTC. The encoded protein is CASSASLAGGYNEQFF.

The rearrangement joins TRBV4-2 to TRBJ2-1; 8 bases fit TRBD2. V was clipped by 0 bases and J by 8 bases; unmatched bases: 9. CDR1 is LGHNA and CDR2 is YNFKEQ in the germline V gene. This CDR3 is built from 16 residues. In nucleotides, the CDR3 is TGTGCCAGCAGCCAAGATCCGGTAGCGGGGTTGTATGAGCAGTTCTTC. This translates into CASSQDPVAGLYEQFF.

At least ten counts were recorded for this clonotype. The rearrangement uses TRBV5-1 and TRBJ2-1, with TRBD2 identical over 8 bases. The CDR3 contains 18 residues. CDR1 and CDR2 from the germline V gene are SGHRS and YFSETQ. V was clipped by 4 bases and J by 0 bases; unmatched bases: 12. Here the CDR3 reads CASSLSGGGTSSYNEQFF. The CDR3 coding sequence is TGCGCCAGCAGCCTGAGTGGCGGGGGGACGAGCTCCTACAATGAGCAGTTCTTC.

This clonotype showed up just a few times. V is TRBV20-1 and J is TRBJ2-7; unclear D gene. Germline-derived CDR1 and CDR2 are DFQATT and SNEGSKA (reference sequence). The CDR3 extends over 13 amino acids. Trimming removed 3 bases at V and 6 bases at J, with 15 bases between. The CDR3 nucleotides read TGCAGTGCTAGCCGCGCCGAGTTCTCCGAGCAGTACTTC. Translated: CSASRAEFSEQYF.

This clonotype has just a few counts. This rearrangement joins TRBV12-3 or TRBV12-4 to TRBJ2-1, with TRBD1 matching over 8 bases. V lost 3 bases and J lost 4; bases outside the gene matches: 2. The CDR3 contains 14 residues. DNA for the CDR3: TGTGCCAGCAGTTTGTGGACAGGGTACAATGAGCAGTTCTTC. Protein: CASSLWTGYNEQFF.

In its sample, this clonotype was seen a few times. The chain employs TRBV4-2 and TRBJ2-5, with 9 bases that match TRBD1. This CDR3 spans 15 amino acids. The germline V gene has CDR1 LGHNA and CDR2 YNFKEQ. V shed 2 bases, J shed 2 bases, and the junction held 3 bases outside the gene matches. This chain's CDR3 is CASSQTGGRQETQYF. CDR3 nucleotides: TGTGCCAGCAGCCAAACAGGGGGCAGGCAAGAGACCCAGTACTTC.

V is TRBV11-2 and J is TRBJ1-5, with D maybe TRBD1 (6 bases). CDR3 length: 15 residues. Germline assignment: CDR1 SGHAT and CDR2 FQNNGV. V gave up 5 bases and J gave up 5 bases, with 16 bases separating them. CDR3 sequence: CASSHTGPGDQPQHF. CDR3 DNA: TGTGCCAGCAGCCATACAGGGCCTGGGGATCAGCCCCAGCATTTT.

This clonotype appeared many times. The V call is TRBV7-2, the J call TRBJ2-1, with D hard to call. The CDR3 runs 15 residues. V was shortened by 5 bases and J by 10 bases, with 21 bases between the two germline ends. Germline CDR1 and CDR2: SGHTA and FQGNSA. The CDR3 reads CASSPRPRGRAEQFF. In DNA form, the CDR3 reads TGTGCCAGCAGCCCCCGCCCTCGCGGTCGGGCCGAGCAGTTCTTC.

This clonotype has at least ten counts. The J gene is TRBJ2-6, the V gene TRBV4-1; unclear D gene. CDR3 length equals 17 residues. Between the trimmed V and J ends, which lost 3 bases and 4 bases, there was a span of 16 bases. The V gene's germline CDR1 is MGHRA and CDR2 YSYEKL. The CDR3 coding sequence is TGCGCCAGCAGCCACCGCATTACCGGGTCCGGGGCCAACGTCCTGACTTTC. This encodes CASSHRITGSGANVLTF.

Remarks on this clonotype: The junction differs from germline at one of its ends, possibly a read error. This chain connects TRBV5-1 to TRBJ2-2; tentative D call: TRBD2 (5 bases). This CDR3 contains 14 residues. Germline lookup yields CDR1 SGHRS and CDR2 YFSETQ. CDR3 residues: CASSIAPASGEQFF. In DNA, the CDR3 is TGCGCCAGCAGCATTGCCCCAGCGTCCGGGGAGCAGTTTTTT.

Ten or more counts support this clonotype. The V gene is TRBV7-2, the J gene TRBJ2-3, with unresolved D. The germline CDR1 and CDR2 sequences are SGHTA and FQGNSA. V was shortened by 4 bases and J by 6 bases, with 8 bases between the two germline ends. CDR3 size: 12 residues. This CDR3 is CASSWLRDTQYF. The CDR3 DNA reads as TGTGCCAGCAGCTGGCTTAGGGATACGCAGTATTTT.

In its sample, this clonotype was seen a few times. The V and J genes are TRBV6-5 and TRBJ1-1; TRBD1 might be the D (6 bases). Trimming removed 2 bases at V and 0 bases at J, with 7 bases between. Germline V CDR1 and CDR2: MNHEY, SVGAGI. The CDR3 loop spans 14 amino acids. CDR3: CASSYAGVNTEAFF. The CDR3 region has the DNA TGTGCCAGCAGTTACGCAGGGGTGAACACTGAAGCTTTCTTT.

This clonotype was seen a handful of times. The CDR3 coding sequence is TGTGCCAGCAGTGAACATGGATGGGGGGGCGACCAGCCCCAGCATTTT. This gives the protein CASSEHGWGGDQPQHF. The V call is TRBV25-1, the J call TRBJ1-5; tentative D call: TRBD1 (6 bases). The germline V gene encodes CDR1 MGHDK and CDR2 SYGVNS. With 2 bases removed from V and 7 bases from J, the gap between germline ends came to 18 bases. The CDR3 has 16 amino acids. Full variable domain (missing parts from reference TRBV25-1 and TRBJ1-5): EADIYQTPRYLVIGTGKKITLECSQTMGHDKMYWYQQDPGMELHLIHYSYGVNSTEKGDLSSESTVSRIRTEHFPLTLESARPSHTSQYLCASSEHGWGGDQPQHFGDGTRLSIL.

In its sample, this clonotype was seen once. The junction departs from germline at one end; a sequencing error may be responsible. The genes are TRBV20-1 and TRBJ2-1; D perhaps matches TRBD2 (5 bases). This CDR3 has 16 amino acids. The germline V gene has CDR1 DFQATT and CDR2 SNEGSKA (reference sequence). CDR3 sequence (DNA): TGCTGTGCTAGAGATCGTAGGCTAGCAGGTTACAATGAGCAGTTCTTC. Residues: CCARDRRLAGYNEQFF.